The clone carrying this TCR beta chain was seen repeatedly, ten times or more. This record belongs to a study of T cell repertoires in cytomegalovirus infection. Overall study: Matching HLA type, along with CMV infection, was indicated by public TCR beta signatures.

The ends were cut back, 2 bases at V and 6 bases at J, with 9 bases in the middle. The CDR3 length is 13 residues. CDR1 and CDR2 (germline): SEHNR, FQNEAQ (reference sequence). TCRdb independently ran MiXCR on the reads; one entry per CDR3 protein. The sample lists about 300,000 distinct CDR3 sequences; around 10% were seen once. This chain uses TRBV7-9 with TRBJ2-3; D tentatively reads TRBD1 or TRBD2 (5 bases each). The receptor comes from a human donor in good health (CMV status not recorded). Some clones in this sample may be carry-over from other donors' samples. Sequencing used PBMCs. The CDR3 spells CASSLIGTDTQYF. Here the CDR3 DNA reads TGTGCCAGCAGCTTAATCGGGACGGATACGCAGTATTTT. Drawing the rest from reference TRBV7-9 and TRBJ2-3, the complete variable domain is DTGVSQNPRHKITKRGQNVTFRCDPISEHNRLYWYRQTLGQGPEFLTYFQNEAQLEKSRLLSDRFSAERPKGSFSTLEIQRTEQGDSAMYLCASSLIGTDTQYFGPGTRLTVL.